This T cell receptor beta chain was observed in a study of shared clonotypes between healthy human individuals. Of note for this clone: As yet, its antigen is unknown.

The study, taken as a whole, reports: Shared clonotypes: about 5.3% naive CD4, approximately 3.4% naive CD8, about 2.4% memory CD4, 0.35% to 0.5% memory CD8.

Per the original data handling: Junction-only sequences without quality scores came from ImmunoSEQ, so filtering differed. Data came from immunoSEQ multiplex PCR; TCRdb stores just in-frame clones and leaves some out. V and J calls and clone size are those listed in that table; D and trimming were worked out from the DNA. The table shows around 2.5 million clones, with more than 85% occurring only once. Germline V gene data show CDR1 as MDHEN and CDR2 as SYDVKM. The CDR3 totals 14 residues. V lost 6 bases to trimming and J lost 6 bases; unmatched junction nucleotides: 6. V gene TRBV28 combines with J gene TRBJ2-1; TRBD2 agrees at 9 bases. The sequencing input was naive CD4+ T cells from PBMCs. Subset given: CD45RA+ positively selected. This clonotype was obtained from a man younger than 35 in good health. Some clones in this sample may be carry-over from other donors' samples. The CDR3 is CASRFPGLANEQFF. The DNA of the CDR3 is TGTGCCAGCAGGTTCCCGGGACTAGCCAATGAGCAGTTCTTC.